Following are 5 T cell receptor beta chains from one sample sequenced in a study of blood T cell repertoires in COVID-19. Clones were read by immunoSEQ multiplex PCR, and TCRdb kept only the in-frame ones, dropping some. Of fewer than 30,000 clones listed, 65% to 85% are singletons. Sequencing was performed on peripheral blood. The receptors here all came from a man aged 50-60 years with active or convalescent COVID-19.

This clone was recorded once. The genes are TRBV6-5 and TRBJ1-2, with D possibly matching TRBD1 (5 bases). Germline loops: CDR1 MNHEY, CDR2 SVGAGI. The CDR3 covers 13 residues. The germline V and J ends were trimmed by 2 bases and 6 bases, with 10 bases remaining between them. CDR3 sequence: CASSYPGGDGYTF. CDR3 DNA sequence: TGTGCCAGCAGTTACCCCGGGGGGGATGGCTACACCTTC.

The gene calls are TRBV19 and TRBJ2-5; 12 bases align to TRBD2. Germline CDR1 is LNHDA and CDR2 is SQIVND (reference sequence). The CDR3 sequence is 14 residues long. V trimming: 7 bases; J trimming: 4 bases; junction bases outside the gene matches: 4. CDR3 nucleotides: TGTGCCAGTACTAAGGGACTAGCGGGAGAGACCCAGTACTTC. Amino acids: CASTKGLAGETQYF. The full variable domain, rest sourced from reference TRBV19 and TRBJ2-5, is DGGITQSPKYLFRKEGQNVTLSCEQNLNHDAMYWYRQDPGQGLRLIYYSQIVNDFQKGDIAEGYSVSREKKESFPLTVTSAQKNPTAFYLCASTKGLAGETQYFGPGTRLLVL.

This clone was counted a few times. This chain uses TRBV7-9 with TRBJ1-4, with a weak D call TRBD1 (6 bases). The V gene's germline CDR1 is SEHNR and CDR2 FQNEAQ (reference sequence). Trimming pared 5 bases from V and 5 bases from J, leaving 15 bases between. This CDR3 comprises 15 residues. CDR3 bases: TGTGCCAGCAGCCCCCGGACAGTCCTCAATGAAAAACTGTTTTTT. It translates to CASSPRTVLNEKLFF. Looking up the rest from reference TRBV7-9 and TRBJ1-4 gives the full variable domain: DTGVSQNPRHKITKRGQNVTFRCDPISEHNRLYWYRQTLGQGPEFLTYFQNEAQLEKSRLLSDRFSAERPKGSFSTLEIQRTEQGDSAMYLCASSPRTVLNEKLFFGSGTQLSVL.

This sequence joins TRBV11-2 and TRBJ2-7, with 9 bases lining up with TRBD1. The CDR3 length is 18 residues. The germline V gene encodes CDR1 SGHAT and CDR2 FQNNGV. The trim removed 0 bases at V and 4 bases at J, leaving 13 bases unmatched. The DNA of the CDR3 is TGTGCCAGCAGCTTAGATCGAGGGCAGACAGGGGGACCTTACGAGCAGTACTTC. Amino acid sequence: CASSLDRGQTGGPYEQYF.

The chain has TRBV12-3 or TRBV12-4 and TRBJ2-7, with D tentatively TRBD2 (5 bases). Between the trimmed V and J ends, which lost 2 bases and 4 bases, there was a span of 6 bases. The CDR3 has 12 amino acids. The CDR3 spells CASSLTGYEQYF. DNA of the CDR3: TGTGCCAGCAGTTTAACGGGGTACGAGCAGTACTTC.